Included here is one T cell receptor (beta chain) sequence, with context. The sample originates from a study of blood T cell repertoires in COVID-19. Study as a whole: The United States, Italy and Spain were the sources of the acute and convalescent COVID-19 samples. T cells, B-cell-depleted T cells, or PBMCs supplied cDNA or gDNA.

As processed by the authors: Amplifying reference gene primers gave estimates of nucleated cell counts. The repertoire was sequenced with immunoSEQ multiplex PCR; TCRdb's copy has only in-frame clones and lacks some. V and J calls and clone size come straight from that table; D and trimming were deduced from the DNA. The table records 200,000 to 250,000 clones, roughly 82% of them present only once. V was clipped by 4 bases and J by 0 bases, with 17 bases between them. Germline values: CDR1 SGHRS, CDR2 YFSETQ. The CDR3 is made up of 16 amino acids. The chain uses TRBV5-1 and TRBJ2-7, with D possibly being TRBD2 (7 bases). The sequenced sample was peripheral blood. The TCR originated in an elderly man with acute or convalescent COVID-19. Here the CDR3 DNA reads TGCGCCAGCAGCCTCTCGGGGGGCGGCAGCTCCTACGAGCAGTACTTC. The encoded protein is CASSLSGGGSSYEQYF.